Included here is one TCR beta chain sequence, with context. The data were taken from a study of cytomegalovirus exposure and HLA in healthy donors. Unmatched junction bases numbered 2, after V lost 6 bases and J lost 9 bases. The CDR3 loop spans 12 amino acids. The germline gives CDR1 MNHEY, CDR2 SVGAGI. 13 Jbeta primers and 60 Vbeta primers were used for the PCR. Repertoires were generated with immunoSEQ multiplex PCR, while TCRdb's copy carries only in-frame clones and drops some. The sample has roughly 110,000 clones, around 75% seen once. Source material: PBMCs. The clonotype was recovered from a male donor in good health and CMV-seropositive. The chain links TRBV6-5 to TRBJ2-1; 10 positions match TRBD1. The CDR3 protein is CASRTGGPEQFF. CDR3 bases: TGTGCCAGCAGGACAGGGGGCCCTGAGCAGTTCTTC.